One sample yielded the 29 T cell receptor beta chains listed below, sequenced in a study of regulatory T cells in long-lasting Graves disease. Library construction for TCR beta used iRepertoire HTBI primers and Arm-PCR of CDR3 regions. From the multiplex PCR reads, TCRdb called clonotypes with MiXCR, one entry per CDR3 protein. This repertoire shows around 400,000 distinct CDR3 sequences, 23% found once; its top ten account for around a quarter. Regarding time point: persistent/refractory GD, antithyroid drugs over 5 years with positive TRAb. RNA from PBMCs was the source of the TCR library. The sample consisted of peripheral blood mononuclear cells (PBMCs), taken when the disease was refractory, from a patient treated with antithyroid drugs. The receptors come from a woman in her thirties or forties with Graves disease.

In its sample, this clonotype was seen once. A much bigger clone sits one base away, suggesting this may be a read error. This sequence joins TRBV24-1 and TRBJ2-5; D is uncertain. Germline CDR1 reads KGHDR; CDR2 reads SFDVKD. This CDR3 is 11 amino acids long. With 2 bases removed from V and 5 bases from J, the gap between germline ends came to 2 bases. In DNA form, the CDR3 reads TGTGCCACCAGTGATTGGGAGACCCAGTACTTC. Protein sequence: CATSDWETQYF.

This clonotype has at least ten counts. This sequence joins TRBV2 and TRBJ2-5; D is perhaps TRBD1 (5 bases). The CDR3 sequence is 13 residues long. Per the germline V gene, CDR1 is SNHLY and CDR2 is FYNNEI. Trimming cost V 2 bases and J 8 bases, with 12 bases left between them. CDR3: CASSESGQGTQYF. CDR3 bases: TGTGCCAGCAGTGAATCTGGGCAGGGAACCCAGTACTTC.

The DNA of the CDR3 is TGTGCCAGCAGCCCCGGGACAGCTAGTAATGAGCAGTTCTTC. Amino acids: CASSPGTASNEQFF. The rearrangement links TRBV12-3 or TRBV12-4 to TRBJ2-1; 7 bases map to TRBD1. CDR3 length: 14 residues. V dropped 6 bases and J dropped 7; count of bases not matched to a gene: 9.

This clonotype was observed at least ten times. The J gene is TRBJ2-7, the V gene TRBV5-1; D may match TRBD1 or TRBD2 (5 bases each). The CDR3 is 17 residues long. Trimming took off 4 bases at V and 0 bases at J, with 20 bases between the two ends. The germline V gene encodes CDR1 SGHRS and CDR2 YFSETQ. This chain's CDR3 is CASSHLAGGQGSYEQYF. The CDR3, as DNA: TGCGCCAGCAGCCACTTGGCCGGAGGACAAGGCTCCTACGAGCAGTACTTC.

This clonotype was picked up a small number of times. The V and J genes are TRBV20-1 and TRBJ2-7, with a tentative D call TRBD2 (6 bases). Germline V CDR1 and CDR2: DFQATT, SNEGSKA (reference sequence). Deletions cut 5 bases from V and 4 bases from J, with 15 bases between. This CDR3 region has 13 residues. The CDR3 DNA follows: TGCAGTGCTCAAGGGGACTCTACTTACGAGCAGTACTTC. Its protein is CSAQGDSTYEQYF.

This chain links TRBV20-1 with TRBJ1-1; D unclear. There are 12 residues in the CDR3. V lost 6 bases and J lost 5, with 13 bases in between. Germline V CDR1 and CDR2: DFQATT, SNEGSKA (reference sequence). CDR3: CSADDRWTEAFF. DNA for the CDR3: TGCAGTGCCGACGACCGCTGGACTGAAGCTTTCTTT.

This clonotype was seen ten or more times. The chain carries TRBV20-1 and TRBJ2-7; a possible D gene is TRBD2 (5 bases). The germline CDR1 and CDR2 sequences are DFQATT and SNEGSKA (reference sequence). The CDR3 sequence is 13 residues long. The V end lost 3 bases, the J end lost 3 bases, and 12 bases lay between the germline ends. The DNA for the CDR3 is TGCAGTGCTAGTTTCGCACGGGGCTACGAGCAGTACTTC. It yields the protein CSASFARGYEQYF.

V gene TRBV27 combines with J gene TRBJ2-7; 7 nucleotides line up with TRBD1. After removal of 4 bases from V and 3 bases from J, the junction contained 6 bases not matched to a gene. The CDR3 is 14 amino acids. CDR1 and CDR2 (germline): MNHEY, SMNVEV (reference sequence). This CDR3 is CASSYGTEIYEQYF. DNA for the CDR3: TGTGCCAGCAGTTACGGGACAGAGATCTACGAGCAGTACTTC.

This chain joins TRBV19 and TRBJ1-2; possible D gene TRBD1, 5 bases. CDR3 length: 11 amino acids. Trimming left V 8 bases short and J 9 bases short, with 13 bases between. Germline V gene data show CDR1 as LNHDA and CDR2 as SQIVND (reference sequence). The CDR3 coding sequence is TGTGCCAGTCAGAACAGGTTGAGCTACACCTTC. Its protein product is CASQNRLSYTF.

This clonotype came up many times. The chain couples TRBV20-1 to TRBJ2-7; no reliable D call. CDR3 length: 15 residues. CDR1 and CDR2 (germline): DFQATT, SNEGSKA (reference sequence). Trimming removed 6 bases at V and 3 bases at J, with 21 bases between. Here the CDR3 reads CSALMGGNLRYEQYF. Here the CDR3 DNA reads TGCAGTGCGCTCATGGGCGGAAACCTCCGCTACGAGCAGTACTTC.

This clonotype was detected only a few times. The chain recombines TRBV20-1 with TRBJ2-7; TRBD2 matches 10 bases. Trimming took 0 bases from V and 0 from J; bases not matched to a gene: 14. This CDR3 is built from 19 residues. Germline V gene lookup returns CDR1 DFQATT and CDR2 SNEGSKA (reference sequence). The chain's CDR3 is CSARDSVSSGRLSSYEQYF. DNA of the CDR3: TGCAGTGCTAGAGATAGTGTGAGTAGCGGGAGGTTAAGCTCCTACGAGCAGTACTTC.

Written as DNA, the CDR3 is TGCGCCAGCAGCCCGGGACAATCCCCTTCCTACGAGCAGTACTTC. This codes for CASSPGQSPSYEQYF. J is TRBJ2-7 and V is TRBV5-1; the D gene is possibly TRBD1 (6 bases). V was cut by 4 bases and J by 1 base, with 15 bases left in between. This CDR3 is built from 15 residues. Germline V gives CDR1 SGHRS, CDR2 YFSETQ.

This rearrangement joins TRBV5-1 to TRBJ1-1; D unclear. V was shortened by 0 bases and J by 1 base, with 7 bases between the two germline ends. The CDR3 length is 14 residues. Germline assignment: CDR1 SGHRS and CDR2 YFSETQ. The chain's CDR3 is CASSLEQPNTEAFF. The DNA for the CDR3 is TGCGCCAGCAGCTTGGAGCAACCGAACACTGAAGCTTTCTTT.

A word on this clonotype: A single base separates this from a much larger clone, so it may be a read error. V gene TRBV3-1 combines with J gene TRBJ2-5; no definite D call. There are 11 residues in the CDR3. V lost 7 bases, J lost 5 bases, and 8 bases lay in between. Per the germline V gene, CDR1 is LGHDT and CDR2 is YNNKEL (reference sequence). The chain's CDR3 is CASKLKETQYF. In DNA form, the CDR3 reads TGTGCCAGCAAACTTAAGGAGACCCAGTACTTC.

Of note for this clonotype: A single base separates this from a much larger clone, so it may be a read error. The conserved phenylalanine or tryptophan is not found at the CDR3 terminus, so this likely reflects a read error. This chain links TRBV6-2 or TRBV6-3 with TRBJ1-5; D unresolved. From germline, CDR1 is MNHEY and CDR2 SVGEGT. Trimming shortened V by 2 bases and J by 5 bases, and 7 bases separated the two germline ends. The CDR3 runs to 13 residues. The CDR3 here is CASSYSPHQPQHL. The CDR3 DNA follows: TGTGCCAGCAGTTACAGTCCGCATCAGCCCCAGCATCTT.

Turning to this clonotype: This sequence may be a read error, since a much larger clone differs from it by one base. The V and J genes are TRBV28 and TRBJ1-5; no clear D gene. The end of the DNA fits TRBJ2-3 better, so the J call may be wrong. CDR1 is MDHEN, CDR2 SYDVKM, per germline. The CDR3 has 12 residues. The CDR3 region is CASSSYYQPQYF. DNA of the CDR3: TGTGCCAGCAGTTCCTATTATCAGCCCCAGTATTTT.

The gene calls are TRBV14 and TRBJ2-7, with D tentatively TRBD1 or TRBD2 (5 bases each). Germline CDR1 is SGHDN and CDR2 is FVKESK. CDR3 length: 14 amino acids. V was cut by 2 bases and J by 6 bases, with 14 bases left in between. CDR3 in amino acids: CASSQPGARGEQYF. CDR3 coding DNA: TGTGCCAGCAGCCAACCCGGGGCTCGGGGCGAGCAGTACTTC. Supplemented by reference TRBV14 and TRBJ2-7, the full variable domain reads EAGVTQFPSHSVIEKGQTVTLRCDPISGHDNLYWYRRVMGKEIKFLLHFVKESKQDESGMPNNRFLAERTGGTYSTLKVQPAELEDSGVYFCASSQPGARGEQYFGPGTRLTVT.

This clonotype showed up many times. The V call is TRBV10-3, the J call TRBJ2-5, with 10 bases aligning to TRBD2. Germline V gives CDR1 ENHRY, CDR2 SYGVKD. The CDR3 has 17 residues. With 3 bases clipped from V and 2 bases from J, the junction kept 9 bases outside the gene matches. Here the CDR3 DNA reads TGTGCCATCAGTGAAGGGAGCGGGAGGGCGGGGCAAGAGACCCAGTACTTC. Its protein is CAISEGSGRAGQETQYF.

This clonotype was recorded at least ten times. DNA of the CDR3: TGTGCCAGCAGCTTACAGTACGAGGGGTGGGGAGGGGAGCAGTACTTC. Translation: CASSLQYEGWGGEQYF. The rearrangement links TRBV11-2 to TRBJ2-7; 7 nucleotides align to TRBD2. The trim removed 2 bases at V and 7 bases at J, leaving 14 bases unmatched. The CDR3 loop spans 16 amino acids. From germline, CDR1 is SGHAT and CDR2 FQNNGV.

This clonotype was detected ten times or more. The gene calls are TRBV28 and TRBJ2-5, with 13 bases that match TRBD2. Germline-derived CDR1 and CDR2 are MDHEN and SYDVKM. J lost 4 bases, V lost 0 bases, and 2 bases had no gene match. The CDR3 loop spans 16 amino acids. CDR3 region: CASSLWTSGRRETQYF. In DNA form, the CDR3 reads TGTGCCAGCAGTTTATGGACTAGCGGGAGGCGAGAGACCCAGTACTTC. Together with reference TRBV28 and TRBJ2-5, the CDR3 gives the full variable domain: DVKVTQSSRYLVKRTGEKVFLECVQDMDHENMFWYRQDPGLGLRLIYFSYDVKMKEKGDIPEGYSVSREKKERFSLILESASTNQTSMYLCASSLWTSGRRETQYFGPGTRLLVL.

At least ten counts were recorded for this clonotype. DNA for the CDR3: TGTGCCAGCAAGGGGGACAGAGAGACCCAGTACTTC. Protein product: CASKGDRETQYF. The chain joins TRBV11-2 to TRBJ2-5, with 7 bases lining up with TRBD1. The CDR3 covers 12 residues. J gave up 4 bases and V 7 bases, and 3 bases lay outside the gene matches. Germline V gene data show CDR1 as SGHAT and CDR2 as FQNNGV. Using reference TRBV11-2 and TRBJ2-5 for the parts outside the CDR3, the full variable domain is EAGVAQSPRYKIIEKRQSVAFWCNPISGHATLYWYQQILGQGPKLLIQFQNNGVVDDSQLPKDRFSAERLKGVDSTLKIQPAKLEDSAVYLCASKGDRETQYFGPGTRLLVL.

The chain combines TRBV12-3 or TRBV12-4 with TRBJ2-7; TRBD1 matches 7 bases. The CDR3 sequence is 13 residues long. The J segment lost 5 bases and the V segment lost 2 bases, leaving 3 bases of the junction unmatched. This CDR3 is CASSLRGPNEQYF. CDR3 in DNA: TGTGCCAGCAGTTTAAGGGGGCCGAACGAGCAGTACTTC.

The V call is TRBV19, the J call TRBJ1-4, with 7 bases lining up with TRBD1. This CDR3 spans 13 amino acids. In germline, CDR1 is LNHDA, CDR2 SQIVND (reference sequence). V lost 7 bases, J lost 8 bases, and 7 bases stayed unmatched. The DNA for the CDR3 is TGTGCCAGTAACGACAGGGTAGGAGAAAAACTGTTTTTT. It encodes CASNDRVGEKLFF.

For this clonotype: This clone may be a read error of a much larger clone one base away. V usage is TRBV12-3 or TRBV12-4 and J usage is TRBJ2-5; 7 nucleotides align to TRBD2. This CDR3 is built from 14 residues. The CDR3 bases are TGTGCCAGCAGTTTAAACCGGCTAGCGGAGACCCAGCACTTC. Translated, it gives CASSLNRLAETQHF.

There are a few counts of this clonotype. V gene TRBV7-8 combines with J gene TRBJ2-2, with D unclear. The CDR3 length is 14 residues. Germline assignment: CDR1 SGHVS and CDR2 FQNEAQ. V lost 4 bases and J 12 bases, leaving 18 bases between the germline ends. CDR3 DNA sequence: TGTGCCAGCAGCTCCAAACAAGATTCTGGGAAGCTGTTTTTT. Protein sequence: CASSSKQDSGKLFF.

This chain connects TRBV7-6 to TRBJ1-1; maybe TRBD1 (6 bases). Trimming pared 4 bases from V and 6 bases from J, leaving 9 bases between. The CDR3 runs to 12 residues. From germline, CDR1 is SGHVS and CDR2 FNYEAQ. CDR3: CASSSEGAEAFF. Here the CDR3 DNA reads TGTGCCAGCAGCTCCGAGGGGGCTGAAGCTTTCTTT.

CDR3 sequence reads: CASSSPRGRASGNTIYF. The CDR3 DNA sequence: TGTGCCAGCAGCAGCCCACGGGGCAGGGCCTCTGGAAACACCATATATTTT. This chain links TRBV6-1 with TRBJ1-3, with D possibly being TRBD1 (5 bases). The germline gives CDR1 MNHNS, CDR2 SASEGT. There are 17 residues in the CDR3. Trimming shortened V by 6 bases and J by 0 bases, and 18 bases separated the two germline ends.

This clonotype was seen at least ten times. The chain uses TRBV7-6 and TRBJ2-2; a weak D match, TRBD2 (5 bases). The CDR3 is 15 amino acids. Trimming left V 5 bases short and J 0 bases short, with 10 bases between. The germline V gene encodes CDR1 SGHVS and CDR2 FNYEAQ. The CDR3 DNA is TGTGCCAGCAGCAAAAGCGGCTCGAACACCGGGGAGCTGTTTTTT. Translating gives CASSKSGSNTGELFF.

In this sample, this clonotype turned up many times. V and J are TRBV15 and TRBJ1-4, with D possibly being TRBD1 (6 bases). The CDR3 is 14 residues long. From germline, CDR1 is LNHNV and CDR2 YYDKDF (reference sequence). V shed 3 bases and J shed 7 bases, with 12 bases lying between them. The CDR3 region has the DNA TGTGCCACCAGCAGCAGGAGAGGGGGTGAAAAACTGTTTTTT. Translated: CATSSRRGGEKLFF.